This T cell receptor (beta chain) was recorded in a study of blood T cell repertoires in COVID-19. Whole-study context: Specimens from acute and convalescent COVID-19 originated in the United States, Italy and Spain. Sources were T cells, B-cell-depleted T cells, or PBMCs; the material itself was cDNA or gDNA.

Clones were sequenced by immunoSEQ multiplex PCR, and TCRdb holds only the in-frame ones, with some missing. This sample has hundreds of thousands of clones; 80% to 90% occur once, and the top ten carry 15% to 20%. In germline, CDR1 is SGHNT, CDR2 YYREEE (reference sequence). This CDR3 region has 14 residues. Between the trimmed V and J ends, which lost 5 bases and 0 bases, there was a span of 11 bases. This TCR derives from a woman at least 80 years old with active or convalescent COVID-19. This chain joins TRBV5-4 and TRBJ1-1; tentatively, D is TRBD1 (5 bases). Sample: peripheral blood. CDR3 region: CASRSDSMNTEAFF. CDR3 bases: TGTGCCAGCAGATCAGACAGCATGAACACTGAAGCTTTCTTT.